This entry lists 21 T cell receptor beta chains sequenced from one sample in a study of blood T cells in healthy people across ages. It was with a sample-barcoded 5' primer and a J-beta primer mix that a second PCR of about 6 to 12 cycles was run. TCRdb used MiXCR to reprocess the 5' RACE reads, holding one entry per CDR3 protein. The sample includes 1.5 million or so distinct CDR3 sequences, around 42% of them seen just once. The sequenced sample consisted of blood. The receptors originated from a woman aged 18-29 years in good health.

This clonotype turned up a few times. The genes are TRBV15 and TRBJ2-3; possible D gene TRBD1, 6 bases. V was trimmed by 3 bases and J by 2 bases, leaving 15 bases between them. This CDR3 has 16 residues. Germline CDR1 and CDR2: LNHNV and YYDKDF (reference sequence). This CDR3 reads CATSRVAGDDTDTQYF. The CDR3 bases are TGTGCCACCAGCAGGGTAGCAGGGGACGACACAGATACGCAGTATTTT.

The V and J genes are TRBV19 and TRBJ1-2; possible D gene TRBD1, 5 bases. V shed 1 base and J shed 2 bases, with 8 bases lying between them. Germline loops: CDR1 LNHDA, CDR2 SQIVND (reference sequence). This CDR3 is 14 amino acids long. In DNA form, the CDR3 reads TGTGCCAGTAGTATAGGCCGGGACAACTATGGCTACACCTTC. It encodes CASSIGRDNYGYTF.

This clonotype has more than one count but fewer than ten. The J gene is TRBJ2-1, the V gene TRBV20-1; the D gene is possibly TRBD1 (5 bases). Germline CDR1 is DFQATT and CDR2 is SNEGSKA (reference sequence). Trimming cost V 0 bases and J 13 bases, with 22 bases left between them. This CDR3 is built from 15 residues. CDR3 sequence (DNA): TGCAGTGCTAGAGACGCCCAGGACATACACGGCCGACAGTTCTTC. Its protein product is CSARDAQDIHGRQFF.

This clonotype turned up a few times. V is TRBV5-1 and J is TRBJ1-2; no reliable D call. Germline loops: CDR1 SGHRS, CDR2 YFSETQ. The CDR3 covers 16 residues. The V gene lost 2 bases and the J gene lost 2 bases, with 16 bases spanning the gap. For the CDR3, the DNA is TGCGCCAGCAGCTTAGGACCCACGGTCAGGAACTATGGCTACACCTTC. Protein sequence: CASSLGPTVRNYGYTF.

V usage is TRBV7-8 and J usage is TRBJ2-5; the D gene is possibly TRBD1 (5 bases). Trimming removed 1 base at V and 5 bases at J, with 14 bases between. The germline V gene has CDR1 SGHVS and CDR2 FQNEAQ. The CDR3 is made up of 15 amino acids. In DNA, the CDR3 is TGTGCCAGCAGCTTAGGTTCAGGGATTGCGGAGACCCAGTACTTC. It is translated as CASSLGSGIAETQYF. The full variable domain, rest sourced from reference TRBV7-8 and TRBJ2-5, is GAGVSQSPRYKVAKRGQDVALRCDPISGHVSLFWYQQALGQGPEFLTYFQNEAQLDKSGLPSDRFFAERPEGSVSTLKIQRTQQEDSAVYLCASSLGSGIAETQYFGPGTRLLVL.

The chain carries TRBV7-8 and TRBJ2-7; no clear D. V was trimmed by 4 bases and J by 7 bases, leaving 17 bases between them. The germline V gene has CDR1 SGHVS and CDR2 FQNEAQ. The CDR3 runs 14 residues. CDR3 in DNA: TGTGCCAGCAGCTCCCAGGTGGGCGGTACAGAGCAGTACTTC. Amino acids: CASSSQVGGTEQYF.

A few counts support this clonotype. The chain uses TRBV7-9 and TRBJ1-2; no definite D call. In germline, CDR1 is SEHNR, CDR2 FQNEAQ (reference sequence). CDR3 length: 11 amino acids. Trimming stripped 5 bases from V and 6 bases from J, with 7 bases between. The DNA for the CDR3 is TGTGCCAGCAGCCAAACGAATGGCTACACCTTC. This encodes CASSQTNGYTF.

Only a few counts were recorded for this clonotype. This chain links TRBV12-3 or TRBV12-4 with TRBJ1-2; D is ambiguous. V was pared by 4 bases and J by 6 bases, with 12 bases between. CDR3 size: 13 residues. The CDR3 is CASSCRAGNGYTF. The CDR3, as DNA: TGTGCCAGCAGTTGCCGCGCGGGTAATGGCTACACCTTC.

The sample holds one count of this clonotype. A much larger clone differs from this one at a single base, so this may be a read error. The chain joins TRBV5-1 to TRBJ2-5; TRBD1 agrees at 7 bases. The CDR3 loop spans 15 amino acids. Looked up from germline, CDR1 is SGHRS and CDR2 is YFSETQ. Trimming removed 0 bases from V and 2 bases from J; junction bases left unmatched: 4. The CDR3 reads CASSLAGQNQETQYF. The CDR3 DNA reads TGCGCCAGCAGCTTGGCGGGACAGAATCAAGAGACCCAGTACTTC.

This clonotype was counted at least ten times. This chain joins TRBV12-3 or TRBV12-4 and TRBJ2-7; D not certain. V shed 5 bases and J shed 7 bases, with 9 bases lying between them. The CDR3 covers 11 residues. CDR3 sequence: CASSPLNEQYF. For the CDR3, the DNA is TGTGCCAGCAGTCCGTTAAATGAGCAGTACTTC.

The chain combines TRBV7-8 with TRBJ2-7; the D call may be TRBD1 or TRBD2 (5 bases each). CDR1 and CDR2 from the germline V gene are SGHVS and FQNEAQ. The CDR3 extends over 15 amino acids. Trimming stripped 5 bases from V and 4 bases from J, with 18 bases between. CDR3: CASSAQLVGAYEQYF. CDR3 in DNA: TGTGCCAGCAGCGCCCAACTAGTTGGGGCTTACGAGCAGTACTTC.

The chain combines TRBV20-1 with TRBJ2-3; 9 bases match TRBD2. The V gene's germline CDR1 is DFQATT and CDR2 SNEGSKA (reference sequence). The length of the CDR3 is 14 residues. Losses at the gene ends were 3 bases for V and 4 bases for J; bases not matched to a gene: 5. CDR3 protein: CSARRGGRPDTQYF. DNA of the CDR3: TGCAGTGCTAGGCGGGGGGGCCGCCCAGATACGCAGTATTTT.

The chain recombines TRBV7-2 with TRBJ2-3; 13 bases match TRBD2. The germline V gene encodes CDR1 SGHTA and CDR2 FQGNSA. This CDR3 region has 18 residues. V gave up 1 base and J gave up 0 bases; unmatched junction bases: 4. CDR3 DNA: TGTGCCAGCAGCTTAGAGGGGACTAGCGGGGTTAGCACAGATACGCAGTATTTT. Its translation: CASSLEGTSGVSTDTQYF.

The chain recombines TRBV7-3 with TRBJ2-5, with D hard to call. CDR3 size: 16 residues. From germline, CDR1 is SGHTA and CDR2 FQGTGA. Trimming left V 0 bases short and J 11 bases short, with 22 bases between. CDR3 sequence: CASSLTSAALHNEQYF. The DNA for the CDR3 is TGTGCCAGCAGCTTAACGTCGGCGGCCCTCCACAATGAGCAGTACTTC.

The rearrangement uses TRBV20-1 and TRBJ2-7; TRBD2 agrees at 7 bases. Germline assignment: CDR1 DFQATT and CDR2 SNEGSKA (reference sequence). The CDR3 is 17 residues long. The trim removed 0 bases at V and 3 bases at J, leaving 14 bases unmatched. The CDR3 protein is CSARDPSGKNSHYEQYF. The CDR3 DNA is TGCAGTGCTAGAGATCCTAGCGGCAAAAACTCCCACTACGAGCAGTACTTC.

The table lists this clonotype with many counts. V is TRBV7-9 and J is TRBJ2-1, with D unresolved. The germline V and J ends were trimmed by 5 bases and 6 bases, with 8 bases remaining between them. CDR1 is SEHNR and CDR2 is FQNEAQ in the germline V gene (reference sequence). The CDR3 has 12 residues. The CDR3 spells CASSGLPNEQFF. The CDR3 nucleotides read TGTGCCAGCAGCGGATTACCCAATGAGCAGTTCTTC.

This clonotype was counted many times. In nucleotides, the CDR3 is TGCGCCAGCAGCCAAGCGGGAGGGCTCACCGGGGAGCTGTTTTTT. It codes for CASSQAGGLTGELFF. The chain is built from TRBV4-1 and TRBJ2-2; the match to TRBD2 covers 8 bases. This CDR3 is built from 15 residues. V dropped 1 base and J dropped 4; count of bases not matched to a gene: 2. Per the germline V gene, CDR1 is MGHRA and CDR2 is YSYEKL.

The sample holds a few counts of this clonotype. The V gene is TRBV28, the J gene TRBJ2-4; either TRBD1 or TRBD2 may supply D (7 bases each). Germline CDR1 is MDHEN and CDR2 is SYDVKM. The germline V and J ends were trimmed by 5 bases and 1 base, with 24 bases remaining between them. The CDR3 is 19 residues long. The CDR3 nucleotides read TGTGCCAGCAGTCCCCCGACAGGGAGGGTCTCCTACGCCAAAAACATTCAGTACTTC. It encodes CASSPPTGRVSYAKNIQYF.

The genes are TRBV29-1 and TRBJ2-1; TRBD2 matches at 10 bases. V lost 7 bases and J lost 2; bases outside the gene matches: 2. Looked up from germline, CDR1 is SQVTM and CDR2 is ANQGSEA. This CDR3 contains 13 residues. This chain's CDR3 is CSGSGRTYNEQFF. CDR3 coding DNA: TGCAGCGGTAGCGGGAGGACCTACAATGAGCAGTTCTTC.

The chain is built from TRBV10-3 and TRBJ2-5; 10 bases map to TRBD2. J lost 3 bases, V lost 9 bases, and 4 bases had no gene match. CDR3 length equals 13 residues. The V gene's germline CDR1 is ENHRY and CDR2 SYGVKD. CDR3 sequence reads: CAIRAGGEETQYF. The DNA for the CDR3 is TGTGCCATACGAGCGGGAGGGGAAGAGACCCAGTACTTC.

The chain combines TRBV2 with TRBJ1-2; perhaps TRBD1 as D (6 bases). The V and J ends lost 9 bases and 5 bases respectively, with 13 bases between them. Germline CDR1 reads SNHLY; CDR2 reads FYNNEI. The CDR3 runs 12 residues. CDR3 amino acids: CARQGVGYGYTF. The CDR3 region has the DNA TGTGCCAGACAGGGAGTAGGATATGGCTACACCTTC.